The present T cell receptor beta chain was sequenced within a study of blood T cell repertoires in COVID-19. Study-level background: There were acute and convalescent COVID-19 samples, and they came from the United States, Italy and Spain.

Each participant's cohort was designated according to participant-reported clinical history. This clone has just a few counts. Authors' data handling: Reference gene primer amplification in the assay estimated nucleated cell counts. The assay was immunoSEQ multiplex PCR, and TCRdb's table has in-frame clones only and misses some. V, J and clone size are taken as reported in that table, and D and trimming were inferred from the DNA itself. The sample consists of roughly 330,000 clones, 87% of them appearing once. Germline assignment: CDR1 SGHAT and CDR2 FQNNGV. The CDR3 loop spans 15 amino acids. Trimming shortened V by 5 bases and J by 4 bases, and 14 bases separated the two germline ends.

This sequence joins TRBV11-2 and TRBJ2-2, with TRBD1 as a possible D gene (5 bases). Sequencing input: PBMCs or T cells enriched from blood (not recorded which). The sequence came from a woman younger than 45 who had recovered from COVID-19. Here the CDR3 DNA reads TGTGCCAGCAGCGCAGGGCCATGGGGCACCGGGGAGCTGTTTTTT. Translated: CASSAGPWGTGELFF.